This T cell receptor beta chain came from a study of identical twins. The sample holds a few counts of this clonotype. No antigen is known for it. Study-wide findings and caveats: Sequences that were beta out-of-frame showed weaker excess twin sharing.

V gave up 8 bases and J gave up 9 bases, with 22 bases separating them. The CDR3 is 14 amino acids. Per the germline V gene, CDR1 is LNHNV and CDR2 is YYDKDF (reference sequence). One entry per CDR3 protein, called by TCRdb with MiXCR from the 5' RACE reads. This table has around 680,000 distinct CDR3 sequences, under 9% appearing once. This same sample was also taken into another study, of yellow fever vaccine responses in identical twins.

The sample comprised PBMCs. The receptor comes from a woman younger than 30 in good health. The chain links TRBV15 to TRBJ2-5; D is possibly TRBD2 (6 bases). CDR3 sequence reads: CATQEGPDVLAQYF. The CDR3 DNA follows: TGTGCCACCCAGGAGGGACCAGACGTTTTGGCCCAGTACTTC.